A selection of T cell receptor beta chains follows, all from one sample in a study of blood T cell repertoires in COVID-19. Method: immunoSEQ multiplex PCR; TCRdb's copy keeps in-frame clones and lacks some. This sample has roughly 290,000 clones, with approximately 88% found just once. Sequencing input: PBMCs or T cells enriched from blood (not recorded which). These receptors were obtained from a middle-aged woman who had recovered from COVID-19. Both conserved end residues are part of each CDR3. D genes are given only for firm matches. Rows give clone size only sometimes, using once, few, many, or a class for an expanded clone.

j_call: TRBJ2-2; clone_size: -; v_call: TRBV6-5; d_call: TRBD1; cdr3_aa: CASSWGQGWGTGELFF; cdr3_nt: TGTGCCAGCAGTTGGGGACAGGGTTGGGGCACCGGGGAGCTGTTTTTT
j_call: TRBJ1-2; clone_size: -; v_call: TRBV28; d_call: TRBD1; cdr3_aa: CASSSRTGRTDHYTF; cdr3_nt: TGTGCCAGCAGTTCCAGGACAGGGCGAACAGATCACTACACCTTC
j_call: TRBJ2-3; clone_size: -; v_call: TRBV9; d_call: TRBD2; cdr3_aa: CASSLSAGGSDTQYF; cdr3_nt: TGTGCCAGCAGCCTCTCTGCGGGGGGATCAGATACGCAGTATTTT
j_call: TRBJ1-1; clone_size: -; v_call: TRBV2; d_call: -; cdr3_aa: CASNTNGQTEAFF; cdr3_nt: TGTGCCAGCAATACCAACGGACAGACTGAAGCTTTCTTT
j_call: TRBJ2-5; clone_size: once; v_call: TRBV28; d_call: -; cdr3_aa: CASTRGRAGQETQYF; cdr3_nt: TGTGCCAGCACTAGGGGGAGGGCAGGCCAAGAGACCCAGTACTTC
j_call: TRBJ1-6; clone_size: -; v_call: TRBV18; d_call: TRBD1; cdr3_aa: CASRGQGLESPLHF; cdr3_nt: TGTGCCAGCCGAGGACAGGGATTGGAGTCACCCCTCCACTTT
j_call: TRBJ2-3; clone_size: few; v_call: TRBV27; d_call: -; cdr3_aa: CASSRLVPDTQYF; cdr3_nt: TGTGCCAGCAGCCGACTAGTCCCAGATACGCAGTATTTT
j_call: TRBJ2-1; clone_size: -; v_call: TRBV9; d_call: TRBD2; cdr3_aa: CASSAGLAGGPNEQFF; cdr3_nt: TGTGCCAGCAGCGCGGGACTAGCGGGAGGGCCCAATGAGCAGTTCTTC
j_call: TRBJ2-5; clone_size: -; v_call: TRBV6-2/TRBV6-3; d_call: TRBD2; cdr3_aa: CASSYPRGSSGRETQYF; cdr3_nt: TGTGCCAGCAGTTACCCCCGCGGATCCAGCGGGAGAGAGACCCAGTACTTC
j_call: TRBJ1-5; clone_size: -; v_call: TRBV19; d_call: TRBD1; cdr3_aa: CASRPGTGRDQPQHF; cdr3_nt: TGTGCCAGTAGACCCGGGACAGGAAGGGATCAGCCCCAGCATTTT
j_call: TRBJ2-1; clone_size: -; v_call: TRBV7-3; d_call: TRBD2; cdr3_aa: CASSFSGTSGKNEQFF; cdr3_nt: TGTGCCAGCAGCTTCTCCGGGACTAGCGGGAAGAATGAGCAGTTCTTC
j_call: TRBJ2-3; clone_size: -; v_call: TRBV9; d_call: TRBD2; cdr3_aa: CASSPPPTSGRASDTQYF; cdr3_nt: TGTGCCAGCAGCCCGCCCCCCACTAGCGGGAGGGCCTCGGATACGCAGTATTTT
j_call: TRBJ2-7; clone_size: -; v_call: TRBV9; d_call: TRBD2; cdr3_aa: CASSVGPGRLYEQYF; cdr3_nt: TGTGCCAGCAGCGTAGGGCCCGGGAGGTTGTACGAGCAGTACTTC
j_call: TRBJ2-2; clone_size: -; v_call: TRBV7-2; d_call: TRBD2; cdr3_aa: CASSFPSGSTGELFF; cdr3_nt: TGTGCCAGCAGCTTCCCTAGCGGGAGTACCGGGGAGCTGTTTTTT
j_call: TRBJ1-2; clone_size: -; v_call: TRBV28; d_call: -; cdr3_aa: CASRPSTGTLGGYTF; cdr3_nt: TGTGCCAGCAGGCCTTCTACAGGTACCCTTGGAGGCTACACCTTC
j_call: TRBJ1-6; clone_size: -; v_call: TRBV5-1; d_call: -; cdr3_aa: CASSLVGTSTNSPLHF; cdr3_nt: TGCGCCAGCAGCTTGGTGGGGACTTCCACCAATTCACCCCTCCACTTT
j_call: TRBJ1-2; clone_size: -; v_call: TRBV7-8; d_call: -; cdr3_aa: CASTPFGGYYGYTF; cdr3_nt: TGTGCCAGCACCCCTTTCGGCGGCTACTATGGCTACACCTTC
j_call: TRBJ1-1; clone_size: -; v_call: TRBV29-1; d_call: -; cdr3_aa: CSVEDLPSGNTEAFF; cdr3_nt: TGCAGCGTTGAAGATCTCCCCTCAGGGAACACTGAAGCTTTCTTT
j_call: TRBJ2-5; clone_size: -; v_call: TRBV7-2; d_call: TRBD2; cdr3_aa: CASSRQREGGETQYF; cdr3_nt: TGTGCCAGCAGCCGCCAGCGGGAGGGGGGGGAGACCCAGTACTTC
j_call: TRBJ2-1; clone_size: -; v_call: TRBV18; d_call: TRBD2; cdr3_aa: CASSLTSGRPYNEQFF; cdr3_nt: TGTGCCAGCTCACTGACTAGCGGGAGGCCCTACAATGAGCAGTTCTTC
j_call: TRBJ2-3; clone_size: -; v_call: TRBV4-2; d_call: TRBD2; cdr3_aa: CASSQALAGPTDTQYF; cdr3_nt: TGTGCCAGCAGCCAGGCACTAGCGGGCCCCACAGATACGCAGTATTTT
j_call: TRBJ2-3; clone_size: -; v_call: TRBV24-1; d_call: TRBD1; cdr3_aa: CATSEAGTGKYTQYF; cdr3_nt: TGTGCCACCAGTGAAGCCGGGACAGGGAAATATACGCAGTATTTT
j_call: TRBJ1-2; clone_size: -; v_call: TRBV6-5; d_call: TRBD1; cdr3_aa: CASGTGTGGYGYTF; cdr3_nt: TGTGCCAGCGGGACCGGGACAGGGGGATATGGCTACACCTTC
j_call: TRBJ2-5; clone_size: -; v_call: TRBV7-6; d_call: -; cdr3_aa: CASSLQPGQETQYF; cdr3_nt: TGTGCCAGCAGCTTACAGCCAGGGCAAGAGACCCAGTACTTC
j_call: TRBJ1-6; clone_size: once; v_call: TRBV28; d_call: TRBD1; cdr3_aa: CASSSGQGAFNSPLHF; cdr3_nt: TGTGCCAGCAGTTCCGGACAGGGGGCGTTTAATTCACCCCTCCACTTT
j_call: TRBJ2-3; clone_size: -; v_call: TRBV7-2; d_call: TRBD2; cdr3_aa: CASSLGLAGVQVLQYF; cdr3_nt: TGTGCCAGCAGCCTGGGACTAGCGGGAGTACAAGTCTTGCAGTATTTT
j_call: TRBJ2-7; clone_size: -; v_call: TRBV28; d_call: TRBD1; cdr3_aa: CASSQQGAIYEQYF; cdr3_nt: TGTGCCAGCAGTCAACAGGGGGCGATCTACGAGCAGTACTTC
j_call: TRBJ1-2; clone_size: few; v_call: TRBV2; d_call: TRBD1; cdr3_aa: CASTGQGGNYGYTF; cdr3_nt: TGTGCCAGCACCGGACAGGGAGGTAACTATGGCTACACCTTC
j_call: TRBJ2-1; clone_size: -; v_call: TRBV28; d_call: TRBD2; cdr3_aa: CASSSGTSGIRYNEQFF; cdr3_nt: TGTGCCAGCAGCTCTGGGACTAGCGGGATCCGCTACAATGAGCAGTTCTTC
j_call: TRBJ1-5; clone_size: -; v_call: TRBV11-2; d_call: -; cdr3_aa: CASSLGLGRNQPQHF; cdr3_nt: TGTGCCAGCAGCTTAGGGCTGGGCCGAAATCAGCCCCAGCATTTT
j_call: TRBJ1-5; clone_size: -; v_call: TRBV21-1; d_call: -; cdr3_aa: CASSKVGDNSNQPQHF; cdr3_nt: TGTGCCAGCAGCAAAGTCGGAGATAATAGCAATCAGCCCCAGCATTTT
j_call: TRBJ2-3; clone_size: -; v_call: TRBV6-6; d_call: -; cdr3_aa: CASSYSSGSQGDTQYF; cdr3_nt: TGTGCCAGCAGTTACTCCTCCGGGAGCCAGGGAGATACGCAGTATTTT
j_call: TRBJ2-7; clone_size: -; v_call: TRBV13; d_call: -; cdr3_aa: CASSLGLTVLTTYEQYF; cdr3_nt: TGTGCCAGCAGCTTAGGCCTAACGGTCTTAACCACCTACGAGCAGTACTTC